This passage covers 27 T cell receptor beta chains from one sample sequenced in a study of tumor-infiltrating lymphocytes in oesophageal squamous cell carcinoma. TCRdb processed the PCR reads anew with MiXCR; each CDR3 protein has one entry. The sample lists 9,500 to 15,000 distinct CDR3 sequences; around 52% were seen once. Source material: esophageal tumor tissue. The receptors come from a female donor with esophageal squamous cell carcinoma.

This clonotype has only a few counts. The chain uses TRBV7-2 and TRBJ2-3, with TRBD1 matching over 11 bases. V trimming: 1 base; J trimming: 4 bases; junction bases outside the gene matches: 4. The CDR3 has 16 amino acids. The germline CDR1 and CDR2 sequences are SGHTA and FQGNSA. Here the CDR3 DNA reads TGTGCCAGCAGCTTAGAGGGACAGGGGGGATCAGATACGCAGTATTTT. Its translation is CASSLEGQGGSDTQYF.

In its sample, this clonotype ranks as medium-sized. This chain joins TRBV7-9 and TRBJ2-7, with D possibly being TRBD1 or TRBD2 (5 bases each). Per germline, CDR1 SEHNR and CDR2 FQNEAQ (reference sequence). The CDR3 extends over 13 amino acids. V lost 5 bases and J lost 4, with 12 bases in between. In nucleotides, the CDR3 is TGTGCCAGCAGCCCCGGTGGGGGATACGAGCAGTACTTC. Encoded protein: CASSPGGGYEQYF.

The genes are TRBV11-2 and TRBJ2-5, with 8 bases identical to TRBD1. Trimming at V came to 6 bases and at J to 4 bases, leaving 13 bases not matched to a gene. Germline values: CDR1 SGHAT, CDR2 FQNNGV. CDR3 length equals 16 residues. CDR3 bases: TGTGCCAGCAGTCGGACCGGACAGGGCTCGAGAGAGACCCAGTACTTC. Translated, it gives CASSRTGQGSRETQYF.

Within the sample, this clonotype is medium-sized. One end of the junction is discordant with germline, which a read error may explain. V gene TRBV7-7 combines with J gene TRBJ2-5; either TRBD1 or TRBD2 may supply D (6 bases each). This CDR3 has 15 amino acids. Per germline, CDR1 SSHAT and CDR2 FNYEAQ (reference sequence). CDR3 nucleotides: TGTGCTAGCAGCTTAAGTGGGGGGACACAAGAGACCCAGTACTTC. Its translation: CASSLSGGTQETQYF.

This clonotype has just a few counts. The chain is built from TRBV6-1 and TRBJ2-5, with D perhaps matching TRBD1 (5 bases). With 1 base removed from V and 3 bases from J, the gap between germline ends came to 9 bases. The germline V gene has CDR1 MNHNS and CDR2 SASEGT. This CDR3 region has 14 residues. The CDR3 protein is CASSEGGFEETQYF. In DNA form, the CDR3 reads TGTGCCAGCAGTGAAGGGGGCTTCGAAGAGACCCAGTACTTC.

The chain employs TRBV6-6 and TRBJ2-5; 8 bases are a match to TRBD1. Germline CDR1 reads MNHNY; CDR2 reads SVGAGI (reference sequence). The V gene end was trimmed by 7 bases and the J gene end by 11 bases; junction bases not matched to a gene: 15. The CDR3 is 14 residues long. CDR3 nucleotide sequence: TGTGCCAGCAAAGTCGACAGGGGTAGAGAGGAGCAGTACTTC. Residues: CASKVDRGREEQYF.

The CDR3 nucleotides are TGTGCCAGCAGCCAAGCGGGAGGGCCGGGGTATGAGCAGTTCTTC. This encodes CASSQAGGPGYEQFF. V and J are TRBV7-3 and TRBJ2-1; 10 nucleotides line up with TRBD2. The CDR3 extends over 15 amino acids. Unmatched junction bases numbered 9, after V lost 5 bases and J lost 8 bases. Germline values: CDR1 SGHTA, CDR2 FQGTGA.

As to this clonotype: A read error may be the cause here, since a much bigger clone is one base away. This chain joins TRBV15 and TRBJ2-1; no clear D gene. The end of the DNA fits TRBJ2-7 better, so the J call may be wrong. The germline CDR1 and CDR2 sequences are LNHNV and YYDKDF (reference sequence). The CDR3 sequence is 17 residues long. As DNA, the CDR3 is TGTGCCACCAGCAGAGATCGTTCGCCACTCTCCTACAATGAGCAGTACTTC. It is translated as CATSRDRSPLSYNEQYF.

This clonotype was seen ten or more times. CDR3 coding DNA: TGTGCCAGCAGCTCCGGACAGGGGCACTACGAGCAGTACTTC. Its translation: CASSSGQGHYEQYF. The rearrangement uses TRBV11-2 and TRBJ2-7; 9 nucleotides agree with TRBD1. Per germline, CDR1 SGHAT and CDR2 FQNNGV. This CDR3 comprises 14 residues. V dropped 4 bases and J dropped 3; count of bases not matched to a gene: 4.

The gene calls are TRBV6-1 and TRBJ2-7, with 8 bases lining up with TRBD1. With V trimmed by 6 bases and J by 0 bases, 7 bases remained unmatched. Germline CDR1 and CDR2: MNHNS and SASEGT. There are 15 residues in the CDR3. CDR3 sequence: CASRDRASTSYEQYF. Written as DNA, the CDR3 is TGTGCCAGCAGGGACAGGGCCTCCACCTCCTACGAGCAGTACTTC.

J is TRBJ2-5 and V is TRBV7-6, with a weak D call TRBD1 (6 bases). CDR3 length: 16 residues. From germline, CDR1 is SGHVS and CDR2 FNYEAQ. The germline V and J ends were trimmed by 3 bases and 11 bases, with 25 bases remaining between them. The CDR3 sequence: CASSLLPGQAYNEQYF. The CDR3 DNA reads as TGTGCCAGCAGCTTGTTACCGGGACAAGCATACAATGAGCAGTACTTC.

This rearrangement joins TRBV6-1 to TRBJ2-7; 9 bases match TRBD1. The DNA matches TRBJ2-1 better at its end, which makes the J call doubtful. The CDR3 is 13 residues long. Germline V gene lookup returns CDR1 MNHNS and CDR2 SASEGT. The CDR3 DNA reads as TGTGCCAGTAAACAGGGGGCATCAGATACGCAGTTCTTC. Its protein product is CASKQGASDTQFF.

This clonotype has more than one count but fewer than ten. The V gene is TRBV7-6, the J gene TRBJ2-1; 10 nucleotides agree with TRBD1. Gene TRBJ2-7 matches the end of the DNA better, so the J call may be wrong. The CDR3 is 13 amino acids. Germline values: CDR1 SGHVS, CDR2 FNYEAQ. The CDR3 loop is CASSRDRGYEQYF. Written as DNA, the CDR3 is TGTGCCAGCAGCAGGGACAGGGGATACGAGCAGTACTTC.

Here the CDR3 reads CASSLGRGQGVNQETQYF. For the CDR3, the DNA is TGTGCCAGCAGCTTAGGCCGGGGACAGGGTGTGAACCAAGAGACCCAGTACTTC. V and J are TRBV7-3 and TRBJ2-5; 9 bases line up with TRBD1. V was pared by 2 bases and J by 0 bases, with 10 bases of the junction left unmatched. The CDR3 is 18 amino acids. Germline CDR1 and CDR2: SGHTA and FQGTGA.

V and J are TRBV7-6 and TRBJ2-5; D remains unclear. The V end was cut by 0 bases, the J end by 2 bases, with 10 bases between. The length of the CDR3 is 15 residues. Looked up from germline, CDR1 is SGHVS and CDR2 is FNYEAQ. CDR3 bases: TGTGCCAGCAGCTTAGCGCTTGCACGACAAGAGACCCAGTACTTC. It encodes CASSLALARQETQYF.

The rearrangement links TRBV27 to TRBJ2-4, with no clear D. The J call may not be correct, given that the DNA end is closer to TRBJ2-5. The CDR3 length is 13 residues. Germline lookup yields CDR1 MNHEY and CDR2 SMNVEV (reference sequence). DNA for the CDR3: TGTGCCAGCAGTTTGACGACAAGGGAGACCCAGTACTTC. Its translation is CASSLTTRETQYF.

The V gene is TRBV5-1, the J gene TRBJ2-3, with unresolved D. Germline CDR1 reads SGHRS; CDR2 reads YFSETQ. The CDR3 covers 14 residues. The ends were cut back, 3 bases at V and 4 bases at J, with 12 bases in the middle. The CDR3 nucleotides are TGCGCCAGCAGCTCGACCACGGCGGCAGATACGCAGTATTTT. The encoded protein is CASSSTTAADTQYF.

By share, this clonotype counts as large (0.1 to 1%). This chain uses TRBV7-9 with TRBJ2-3, with D possibly matching TRBD2 (7 bases). The CDR3 extends over 14 amino acids. The germline V gene encodes CDR1 SEHNR and CDR2 FQNEAQ (reference sequence). The ends were cut back, 5 bases at V and 6 bases at J, with 15 bases in the middle. In DNA form, the CDR3 reads TGTGCCAGCAGCACTAGGGGGGGAGGGGATACGCAGTATTTT. Its protein product is CASSTRGGGDTQYF.

This rearrangement joins TRBV7-6 to TRBJ2-5; D call uncertain. Germline lookup yields CDR1 SGHVS and CDR2 FNYEAQ. The CDR3 spans 15 residues. Trimming left V 5 bases short and J 5 bases short, with 18 bases between. As DNA, the CDR3 is TGTGCCAGCAGCCCAGGTAGTTTCGTGTGGGAGACCCAGTACTTC. Protein sequence: CASSPGSFVWETQYF.

The chain carries TRBV7-9 and TRBJ2-3; the D gene is possibly TRBD1 (6 bases). V gave up 4 bases and J gave up 3 bases, with 14 bases separating them. This CDR3 spans 15 amino acids. Germline CDR1 and CDR2: SEHNR and FQNEAQ (reference sequence). CDR3 coding DNA: TGTGCCAGCAGCTCCGAGGGGGAGTTAACAGATACGCAGTATTTT. Its translation: CASSSEGELTDTQYF.

V and J are TRBV5-1 and TRBJ1-2; D ambiguous. CDR1 and CDR2 from the germline V gene are SGHRS and YFSETQ. Trimming cost V 0 bases and J 11 bases, with 11 bases left between them. CDR3 length equals 12 residues. In DNA, the CDR3 is TGCGCCAGCAGCTTGGACGGGAAGGGATACACCTTC. Its translation: CASSLDGKGYTF.

This chain joins TRBV28 and TRBJ2-3; maybe TRBD1 (5 bases). This CDR3 is 14 amino acids long. V lost 3 bases, J lost 1 base, and 8 bases lay in between. From germline, CDR1 is MDHEN and CDR2 SYDVKM. The CDR3 is CASSFLQGTDTQYF. DNA of the CDR3: TGTGCCAGCAGTTTTCTACAGGGCACAGATACGCAGTATTTT.

The J gene is TRBJ2-3, the V gene TRBV6-1, with D possibly matching TRBD2 (5 bases). Germline loops: CDR1 MNHNS, CDR2 SASEGT. The CDR3 is made up of 15 amino acids. Trimming cost V 3 bases and J 0 bases, with 10 bases left between them. The CDR3 DNA sequence: TGTGCCAGCAGTGACGCCCGGACTAGCACAGATACGCAGTATTTT. It translates to CASSDARTSTDTQYF.

The chain recombines TRBV7-4 with TRBJ2-3; 7 nucleotides align to TRBD2. V lost 6 bases and J lost 0; bases outside the gene matches: 3. The V gene's germline CDR1 is SGHVT and CDR2 SQSDAQ. This CDR3 contains 14 residues. The CDR3, as DNA: TGTGCCAGCAGTAATAGCGGGAGCACAGATACGCAGTATTTT. Residues: CASSNSGSTDTQYF.

Details on this clonotype: One junction end disagrees with the germline gene, perhaps due to a read error. This chain links TRBV11-1 with TRBJ2-1; D may match TRBD1 or TRBD2 (5 bases each). The CDR3 is made up of 15 amino acids. Germline CDR1 is SGHAT and CDR2 is FQDESV (reference sequence). CDR3 in amino acids: CASSLGSYRYNEQFF. CDR3 DNA sequence: TGTGCCAGCAGTTTAGGGAGCTACAGGTACAATGAGCAGTTCTTC.

The count of this clonotype is one. V gene TRBV24-1 combines with J gene TRBJ2-3, with 9 bases aligning to TRBD1. The V gene end was trimmed by 9 bases and the J gene end by 2 bases; junction bases not matched to a gene: 8. The CDR3 extends over 15 amino acids. In germline, CDR1 is KGHDR, CDR2 SFDVKD. The CDR3 sequence: CATRTGERDTDTQYF. The DNA of the CDR3 is TGTGCCACCCGGACAGGGGAGCGCGACACAGATACGCAGTATTTT.

The V gene is TRBV11-2, the J gene TRBJ2-1; 7 nucleotides line up with TRBD2. The CDR3 sequence is 16 residues long. The germline CDR1 and CDR2 sequences are SGHAT and FQNNGV. V lost 5 bases and J lost 4; bases outside the gene matches: 11. The CDR3, as DNA: TGTGCCAGCAGCCAACGAGGGGCAGCGGGGTACAATGAGCAGTTCTTC. Its translation: CASSQRGAAGYNEQFF.